The 19 T cell receptor beta chains listed next were all sequenced from one sample in a study of T cells in Graves' hyperthyroidism and ophthalmopathy. It was RNA transcripts that yielded the amplified TCR beta CDR3 regions. HTBI primers were the set used in a first-round RT-PCR of the TCR CDR3. TCRdb recomputed calls from the multiplex PCR reads with MiXCR, one row per CDR3 protein. Here the sample spans roughly 400,000 distinct CDR3 sequences, over 12% being singletons. Sequenced sample: blood. The source is a man in his fifties or sixties with Graves' ophthalmopathy.

This clonotype came up many times. The chain links TRBV18 to TRBJ1-1; a possible D gene is TRBD1 (6 bases). Germline V gene data show CDR1 as KGHSH and CDR2 as LQKENI. The CDR3 length is 14 residues. The V end was cut by 3 bases, the J end by 7 bases, with 15 bases between. The CDR3 DNA follows: TGTGCCAGCTCACCTCGACAGGTCCAAGATGAAGCTTTCTTT. This translates into CASSPRQVQDEAFF.

This clonotype was detected many times. The chain has TRBV15 and TRBJ2-1, with no clear D. Looked up from germline, CDR1 is LNHNV and CDR2 is YYDKDF (reference sequence). The length of the CDR3 is 14 residues. The germline V and J ends were trimmed by 6 bases and 8 bases, with 17 bases remaining between them. CDR3 in DNA: TGTGCCACCAGGACCGGGCCCAAGGTGGATGAGCAGTTCTTC. It encodes CATRTGPKVDEQFF.

This clonotype was detected ten times or more. CDR3 sequence reads: CSASNGGDRGKEELFF. The CDR3 region has the DNA TGCAGTGCTTCCAACGGGGGTGACAGGGGGAAGGAGGAGCTGTTTTTT. The chain recombines TRBV20-1 with TRBJ2-2; 9 bases line up with TRBD1. V trimming: 5 bases; J trimming: 10 bases; junction bases outside the gene matches: 17. This CDR3 is 16 amino acids long. Germline CDR1 reads DFQATT; CDR2 reads SNEGSKA (reference sequence).

There are a few counts of this clonotype. The chain combines TRBV29-1 with TRBJ2-2, with TRBD1 identical over 9 bases. V gave up 3 bases and J gave up 4 bases; unmatched junction bases: 9. The CDR3 totals 16 residues. The germline CDR1 and CDR2 sequences are SQVTM and ANQGSEA. CDR3 in DNA: TGCAGCGTTGATATAGGGGACAGGGCCATCACCGGGGAGCTGTTTTTT. It specifies CSVDIGDRAITGELFF.

This chain links TRBV19 with TRBJ2-2; TRBD1 matches at 7 bases. From germline, CDR1 is LNHDA and CDR2 SQIVND (reference sequence). V dropped 5 bases and J dropped 6; count of bases not matched to a gene: 9. The CDR3 spans 15 residues. The CDR3 region is CASSSGTDISGELFF. In DNA, the CDR3 is TGTGCCAGTAGTTCCGGGACAGATATTTCCGGGGAGCTGTTTTTT.

This clonotype was found many times. The chain links TRBV3-1 to TRBJ2-1; 7 nucleotides agree with TRBD2. Germline values: CDR1 LGHDT, CDR2 YNNKEL (reference sequence). This CDR3 contains 14 residues. V lost 3 bases, J lost 8 bases, and 7 bases stayed unmatched. Here the CDR3 DNA reads TGTGCCAGCAGCCACAGACCGGGGGGAGATGAGCAGTTCTTC. Protein: CASSHRPGGDEQFF.

This clonotype has ten or more counts. The chain combines TRBV11-2 with TRBJ2-1; the match to TRBD2 covers 10 bases. V gave up 4 bases and J gave up 4 bases; unmatched junction bases: 10. Per germline, CDR1 SGHAT and CDR2 FQNNGV. The CDR3 has 17 amino acids. CDR3 amino acids: CASSSWDTSGKYNEQFF. CDR3 DNA: TGTGCCAGCAGCTCATGGGATACTAGCGGGAAATACAATGAGCAGTTCTTC.

A few counts support this clonotype. The chain links TRBV15 to TRBJ1-6, with 9 bases that match TRBD1. Trimming at V came to 2 bases and at J to 10 bases, leaving 12 bases not matched to a gene. The germline V gene has CDR1 LNHNV and CDR2 YYDKDF (reference sequence). This CDR3 has 17 residues. CDR3 DNA: TGTGCCACCAGCAGATCCAAACCGGGACAGGGAGCCTCACCCCTCCACTTT. It encodes CATSRSKPGQGASPLHF.

J is TRBJ2-1 and V is TRBV5-4; TRBD2 aligns across 12 bases. The CDR3 consists of 16 residues. V dropped 6 bases and J dropped 3; count of bases not matched to a gene: 7. The V gene's germline CDR1 is SGHNT and CDR2 YYREEE (reference sequence). The DNA of the CDR3 is TGTGCCAGCAAAACCGGGACTAGCGGGTACTACAATGAGCAGTTCTTC. Protein product: CASKTGTSGYYNEQFF.

This clonotype was counted between two and nine times. This chain links TRBV5-1 with TRBJ1-5, with D possibly matching TRBD1 (5 bases). Deletions cut 4 bases from V and 4 bases from J, with 15 bases between. The CDR3 loop spans 15 amino acids. Germline CDR1 and CDR2: SGHRS and YFSETQ. The CDR3 DNA reads as TGCGCCAGCAGCCCGCAATCCGGGACGAATCAGCCCCAGCATTTT. Its protein product is CASSPQSGTNQPQHF. Full variable domain (missing parts from reference TRBV5-1 and TRBJ1-5): KAGVTQTPRYLIKTRGQQVTLSCSPISGHRSVSWYQQTPGQGLQFLFEYFSETQRNKGNFPGRFSGRQFSNSRSEMNVSTLELGDSALYLCASSPQSGTNQPQHFGDGTRLSIL.

The V gene is TRBV10-2, the J gene TRBJ2-2, with 12 bases lining up with TRBD2. The CDR3 is 15 amino acids. Germline trimming cut 6 bases from V and 5 bases from J; bases unmatched to any gene: 4. Germline CDR1 and CDR2: WSHSY and SAAADI. The CDR3 bases are TGCGCCAGCAGCAGACTAGCGGGAGAGACCGGGGAGCTGTTTTTT. It specifies CASSRLAGETGELFF.

This clonotype appeared a few times. The chain recombines TRBV20-1 with TRBJ2-4; a weak D match, TRBD2 (7 bases). The germline gives CDR1 DFQATT, CDR2 SNEGSKA (reference sequence). The ends were cut back, 8 bases at V and 8 bases at J, with 16 bases in the middle. The CDR3 spans 12 residues. The CDR3 DNA sequence: TGCAGTTCGAAAGGGGGGGACGACATTCAGTACTTC. This translates into CSSKGGDDIQYF.

The DNA for the CDR3 is TGTGCCATCAGTGAGGGTCTAGCGGGCCCCGGCGAGCAGTACTTC. Translating it yields CAISEGLAGPGEQYF. J is TRBJ2-7 and V is TRBV10-3; 8 positions match TRBD2. V trimming: 2 bases; J trimming: 6 bases; junction bases outside the gene matches: 9. Germline V gene lookup returns CDR1 ENHRY and CDR2 SYGVKD. The CDR3 is made up of 15 amino acids.

This clonotype was observed many times. The chain joins TRBV29-1 to TRBJ2-7; unclear D gene. Trimming pared 6 bases from V and 0 bases from J, leaving 9 bases between. The CDR3 is made up of 12 amino acids. Germline CDR1 and CDR2: SQVTM and ANQGSEA. CDR3 amino acids: CSVNLSSYEQYF. CDR3 coding DNA: TGCAGCGTGAACTTGAGCTCCTACGAGCAGTACTTC.

This clonotype appeared many times. This chain joins TRBV20-1 and TRBJ2-1, with 9 positions matching TRBD1. Germline V CDR1 and CDR2: DFQATT, SNEGSKA (reference sequence). The V and J ends lost 7 bases and 2 bases, in that order; junction bases with no gene match: 6. The length of the CDR3 is 14 residues. The CDR3 nucleotides are TGCAGTGTCCAAACAGGGGGCGCCTACAATGAGCAGTTCTTC. This encodes CSVQTGGAYNEQFF.

In its sample, this clonotype was seen many times. The rearrangement links TRBV3-1 to TRBJ1-2, with a tentative D call TRBD1 (5 bases). This CDR3 is 15 amino acids long. Between the trimmed V and J ends, which lost 1 base and 2 bases, there was a span of 11 bases. The germline V gene encodes CDR1 LGHDT and CDR2 YNNKEL (reference sequence). This CDR3 reads CASSQVDRQNYGYTF. The CDR3 DNA is TGTGCCAGCAGCCAAGTGGATCGACAGAACTATGGCTACACCTTC.

This clonotype has a count of ten or more. The chain has TRBV7-3 and TRBJ2-3, with D perhaps TRBD2 (6 bases). Germline CDR1 is SGHTA and CDR2 is FQGTGA. The CDR3 covers 14 residues. V lost 3 bases to trimming and J lost 10 bases, with 17 bases between them. CDR3 coding DNA: TGTGCCAGCAGCTTCATGGAGCAGGGAGGCGCGCAGTATTTT. Translated, it gives CASSFMEQGGAQYF.

This clonotype was detected many times. The V gene is TRBV18, the J gene TRBJ2-2; D gene uncertain. The V and J ends lost 3 bases and 6 bases respectively, with 11 bases between them. The CDR3 extends over 14 amino acids. Looked up from germline, CDR1 is KGHSH and CDR2 is LQKENI. The CDR3 protein is CASSPKGGAGELFF. Written as DNA, the CDR3 is TGTGCCAGCTCACCGAAGGGTGGGGCCGGGGAGCTGTTTTTT.

There are many counts of this clonotype. The gene calls are TRBV18 and TRBJ2-7; the D gene is possibly TRBD2 (5 bases). Germline CDR1 and CDR2: KGHSH and LQKENI. The CDR3 loop spans 14 amino acids. V was trimmed by 4 bases and J by 2 bases, leaving 12 bases between them. The CDR3 DNA reads TGTGCCAGCTCACGGGGAGACCTACCCTACGAGCAGTACTTC. Translation gives CASSRGDLPYEQYF. The full variable domain, in which reference TRBV18 and TRBJ2-7 provide the parts outside the CDR3, is NAGVMQNPRHLVRRRGQEARLRCSPMKGHSHVYWYRQLPEEGLKFMVYLQKENIIDESGMPKERFSAEFPKEGPSILRIQQVVRGDSAAYFCASSRGDLPYEQYFGPGTRLTVT.